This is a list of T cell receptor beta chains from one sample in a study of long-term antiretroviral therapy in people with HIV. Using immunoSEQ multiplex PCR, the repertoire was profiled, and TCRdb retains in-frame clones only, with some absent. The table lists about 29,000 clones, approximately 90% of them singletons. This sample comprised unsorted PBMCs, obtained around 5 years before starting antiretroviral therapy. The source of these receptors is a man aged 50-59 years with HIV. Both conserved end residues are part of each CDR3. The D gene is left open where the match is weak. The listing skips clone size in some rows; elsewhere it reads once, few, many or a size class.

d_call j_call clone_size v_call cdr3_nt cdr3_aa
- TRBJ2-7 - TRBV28 TGTGCCAGCAGCTCCGGGAATGCACTAGCACTATACGAGCAGTACTTC CASSSGNALALYEQYF
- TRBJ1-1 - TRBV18 TGTGCCAGCTCACCCTTGACAGGGAACACTGAAGCTTTCTTT CASSPLTGNTEAFF
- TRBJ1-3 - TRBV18 TGTGCCAGCTCACCACTCAAGGTATCGGCTGGAAACACCATATATTTT CASSPLKVSAGNTIYF
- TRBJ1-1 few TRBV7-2 TGTGCCAGCAGCTTTTCGAGGGAGGAAGCTTTCTTT CASSFSREEAFF
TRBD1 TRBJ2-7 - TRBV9 TGTGCCAGCAGCCCGACAGGGTTAACCAGCGAGCAGTACTTC CASSPTGLTSEQYF
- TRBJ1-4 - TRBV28 TGTGCCAGCAGCTTCCCGTCGCCAGCCTCAACTAATGAAAAACTGTTTTTT CASSFPSPASTNEKLFF
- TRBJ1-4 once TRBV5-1 TGCGCCAGCAGCCCCCTAAAGGGCAGTGAAAAACTGTTTTTT CASSPLKGSEKLFF
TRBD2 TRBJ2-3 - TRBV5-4 TGTGCCAGCAGCTTGCGGCCCTTAGCGGGAGGGGGCACAGATACGCAGTATTTT CASSLRPLAGGGTDTQYF
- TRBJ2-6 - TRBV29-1 TGCAGCGTGGGGGCTGGGGCCAACGTCCTGACTTTC CSVGAGANVLTF
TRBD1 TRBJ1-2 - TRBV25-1 TGTGCCAGCAGTGGGGTGTCAGGGGGCAAATCTTTCTATGGCTACACCTTC CASSGVSGGKSFYGYTF
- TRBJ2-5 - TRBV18 TGTGCCAGCTCACCACCAGGGTCTCAAGAGACCCAGTACTTC CASSPPGSQETQYF
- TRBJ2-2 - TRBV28 TGTGCCAGCAGTCCCCACCAGGGTGTCACCGGGGAGCTGTTTTTT CASSPHQGVTGELFF
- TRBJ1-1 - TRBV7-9 TGTGCCAGCAGCTTATACCAGGAGAACACTGAAGCTTTCTTT CASSLYQENTEAFF
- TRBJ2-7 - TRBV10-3 TGTGCCATCAGTGTGCCTAGCGTCTCCTACGAGCAGTACTTC CAISVPSVSYEQYF
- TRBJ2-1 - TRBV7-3 TGTGCCAGCAGCCTAACGAATCTAGACCCGCTAGTCCGTCCCGCCAGTGAGCAGTTCTTC CASSLTNLDPLVRPASEQFF
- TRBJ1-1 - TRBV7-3 TGTGCCAGCAGCTTAATGGGACTCAACACTGAAGCTTTCTTT CASSLMGLNTEAFF
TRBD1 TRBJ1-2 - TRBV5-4 TGTGCCAGCAGCTTGGCGTCGCAGGGGGGCTATGGCTACACCTTC CASSLASQGGYGYTF
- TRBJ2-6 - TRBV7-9 TGTGCCAGCAGCCGCCGATCGAGCTCTGGGGCCAACGTCCTGACTTTC CASSRRSSSGANVLTF
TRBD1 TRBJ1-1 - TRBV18 TGTGCCAGCTCATTGACAGGGACGGACACTGAAGCTTTCTTT CASSLTGTDTEAFF
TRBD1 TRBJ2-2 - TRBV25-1 TGTGCCAGCAGTGTGGGGACAGGGACCGGGGAGCTGTTTTTT CASSVGTGTGELFF
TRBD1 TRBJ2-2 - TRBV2 TGTGCCGGCTCGGGACAGGGTTTCGCCGGGGAGCTGTTTTTT CAGSGQGFAGELFF
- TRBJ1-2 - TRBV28 TGTGCCAGCACGGCAGGGAGGTATGGCTACACCTTC CASTAGRYGYTF
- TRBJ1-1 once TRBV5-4 TGTGCCAGCAGCGTGACAGCAGCTTACACTGAAGCTTTCTTT CASSVTAAYTEAFF